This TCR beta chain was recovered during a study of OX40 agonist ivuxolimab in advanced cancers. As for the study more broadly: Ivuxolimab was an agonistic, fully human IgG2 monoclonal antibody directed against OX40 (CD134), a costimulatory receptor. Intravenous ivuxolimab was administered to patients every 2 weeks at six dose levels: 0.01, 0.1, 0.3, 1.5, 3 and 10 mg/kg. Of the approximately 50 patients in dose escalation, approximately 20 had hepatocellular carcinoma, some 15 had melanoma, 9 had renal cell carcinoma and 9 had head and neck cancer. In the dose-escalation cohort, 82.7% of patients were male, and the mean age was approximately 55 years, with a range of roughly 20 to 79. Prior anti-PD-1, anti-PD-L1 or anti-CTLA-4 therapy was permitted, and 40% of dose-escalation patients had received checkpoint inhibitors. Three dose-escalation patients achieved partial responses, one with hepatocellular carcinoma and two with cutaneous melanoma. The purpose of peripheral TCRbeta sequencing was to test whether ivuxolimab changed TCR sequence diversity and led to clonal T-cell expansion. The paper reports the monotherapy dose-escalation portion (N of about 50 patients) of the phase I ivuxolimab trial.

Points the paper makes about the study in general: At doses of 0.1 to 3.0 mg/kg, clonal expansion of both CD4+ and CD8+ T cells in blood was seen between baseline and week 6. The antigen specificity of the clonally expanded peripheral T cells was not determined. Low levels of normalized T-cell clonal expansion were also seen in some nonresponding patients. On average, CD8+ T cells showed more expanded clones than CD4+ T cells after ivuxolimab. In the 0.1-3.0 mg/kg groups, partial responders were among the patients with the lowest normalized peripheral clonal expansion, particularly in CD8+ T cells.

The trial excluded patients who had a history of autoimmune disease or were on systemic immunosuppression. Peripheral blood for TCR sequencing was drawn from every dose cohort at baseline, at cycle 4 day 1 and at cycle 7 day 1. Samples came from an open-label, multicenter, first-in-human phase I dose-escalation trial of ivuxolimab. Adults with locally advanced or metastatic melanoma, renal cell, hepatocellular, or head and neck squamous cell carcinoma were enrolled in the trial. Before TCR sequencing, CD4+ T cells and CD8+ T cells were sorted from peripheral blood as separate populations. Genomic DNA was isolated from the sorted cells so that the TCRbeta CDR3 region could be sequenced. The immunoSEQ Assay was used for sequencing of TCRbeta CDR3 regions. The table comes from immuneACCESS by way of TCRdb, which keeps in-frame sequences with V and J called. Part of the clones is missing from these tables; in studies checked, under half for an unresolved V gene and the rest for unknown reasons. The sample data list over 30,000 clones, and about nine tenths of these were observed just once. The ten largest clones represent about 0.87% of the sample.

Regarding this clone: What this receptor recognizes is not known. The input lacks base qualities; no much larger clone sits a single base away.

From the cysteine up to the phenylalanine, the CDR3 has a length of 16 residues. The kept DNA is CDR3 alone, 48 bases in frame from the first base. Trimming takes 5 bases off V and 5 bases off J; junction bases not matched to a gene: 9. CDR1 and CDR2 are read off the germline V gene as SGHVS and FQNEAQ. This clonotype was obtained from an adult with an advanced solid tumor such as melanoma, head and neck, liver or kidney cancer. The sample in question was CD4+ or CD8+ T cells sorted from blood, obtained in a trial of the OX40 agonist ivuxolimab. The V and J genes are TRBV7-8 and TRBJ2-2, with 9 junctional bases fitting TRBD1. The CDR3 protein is CASSVNRGRETGELFF. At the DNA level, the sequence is TGTGCCAGCAGCGTTAACAGGGGGCGAGAAACCGGGGAGCTGTTTTTT.